This TCR beta chain is drawn from a study of blood T cell repertoires in COVID-19. V lost 8 bases and J lost 0, with 13 bases in between. Germline CDR1 LGHNT, CDR2 FRNRAP. The CDR3 covers 15 residues. Sequenced by immunoSEQ multiplex PCR; TCRdb stores in-frame clones only, minus some. The sample has 250,000 to 300,000 clones; about three quarters are singletons. This sequence originates from a woman of 80 years or more with acute or convalescent COVID-19. The chain recombines TRBV12-5 with TRBJ2-2, with a possible D match to TRBD2 (6 bases). Material: peripheral blood. CDR3 sequence: CASLTSTSNTGELFF. DNA for the CDR3: TGTGCTAGTCTTACTAGCACTTCGAACACCGGGGAGCTGTTTTTT.